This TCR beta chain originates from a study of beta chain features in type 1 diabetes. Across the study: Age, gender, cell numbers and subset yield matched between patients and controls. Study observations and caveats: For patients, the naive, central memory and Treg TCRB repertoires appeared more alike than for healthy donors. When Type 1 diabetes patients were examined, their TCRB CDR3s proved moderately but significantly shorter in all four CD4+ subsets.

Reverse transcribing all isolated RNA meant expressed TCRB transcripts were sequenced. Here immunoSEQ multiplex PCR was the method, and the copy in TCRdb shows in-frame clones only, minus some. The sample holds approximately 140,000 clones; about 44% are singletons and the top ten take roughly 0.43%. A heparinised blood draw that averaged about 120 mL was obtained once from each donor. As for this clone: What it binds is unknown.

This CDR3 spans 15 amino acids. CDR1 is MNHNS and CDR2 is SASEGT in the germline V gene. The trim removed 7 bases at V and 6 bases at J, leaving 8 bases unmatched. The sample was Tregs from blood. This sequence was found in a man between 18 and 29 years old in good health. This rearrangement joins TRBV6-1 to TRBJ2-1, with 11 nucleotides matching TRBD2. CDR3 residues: CASTAGLAGTNEQFF. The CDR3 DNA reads TGTGCCAGCACCGCAGGACTAGCGGGTACCAATGAGCAGTTCTTC.